These 24 T cell receptor beta chains were sequenced from one sample in a study of beta chain features in type 1 diabetes. What was sequenced were expressed TCRB transcripts, since all of the isolated RNA had been reverse transcribed. Only in-frame clones appear in the TCRdb table, and some are missing; sequencing was by immunoSEQ multiplex PCR. Seen here are about 620,000 clones, around 15% observed once, and the top ten hold about 0.097%. The specimen sequenced was naive CD4+ T cells from blood. Source of these receptors: a man between 18 and 29 years old in good health.

This clone has a single count. The gene calls are TRBV28 and TRBJ1-2; 7 bases align to TRBD1. Germline-derived CDR1 and CDR2 are MDHEN and SYDVKM. The CDR3 sequence is 14 residues long. Trimming cost V 6 bases and J 3 bases; bases outside gene matches: 7. CDR3 region: CASSRQGWDYGYTF. The CDR3 nucleotides read TGTGCCAGCAGCCGACAGGGCTGGGACTATGGCTACACCTTC.

The rearrangement uses TRBV4-2 and TRBJ2-3; D is undetermined. The CDR3 is 13 residues long. Trimming removed 1 base at V and 8 bases at J, with 10 bases between. Per germline, CDR1 LGHNA and CDR2 YNFKEQ. DNA of the CDR3: TGTGCCAGCAGCCAAGGGCGCCAAGGTACGCAGTATTTT. Encoded protein: CASSQGRQGTQYF.

J is TRBJ1-1 and V is TRBV11-1; TRBD1 agrees at 9 bases. V was pared by 5 bases and J by 10 bases, with 8 bases of the junction left unmatched. The CDR3 runs to 13 residues. The germline V gene encodes CDR1 SGHAT and CDR2 FQDESV (reference sequence). The CDR3 nucleotides read TGTGCCAGCAGCGTGGGACAGGGCATGGGAGCTTTCTTT. Its translation is CASSVGQGMGAFF.

The table lists this clone with a few counts. J is TRBJ2-7 and V is TRBV15, with 7 nucleotides matching TRBD2. In germline, CDR1 is LNHNV, CDR2 YYDKDF (reference sequence). Trimming at V came to 0 bases and at J to 4 bases, leaving 6 bases not matched to a gene. The CDR3 runs 15 residues. The CDR3 protein is CATSRDGSGAYEQYF. CDR3 nucleotide sequence: TGTGCCACCAGCAGAGATGGAAGCGGGGCGTACGAGCAGTACTTC.

This clone was seen more than once but under ten times. The chain recombines TRBV30 with TRBJ2-7; weak D call: TRBD2 (5 bases). V was shortened by 2 bases and J by 6 bases, with 11 bases between the two germline ends. Germline CDR1 and CDR2: GTSNPN and SVGIG (reference sequence). This CDR3 is 12 amino acids long. The CDR3 reads CAWSLRAGEQYF. As DNA, the CDR3 is TGTGCCTGGAGTTTGAGGGCGGGCGAGCAGTACTTC.

The table lists this clone with a few counts. This sequence joins TRBV30 and TRBJ2-5; 9 bases map to TRBD2. The DNA end favors TRBJ2-7, so the J call may be wrong. CDR3 length: 14 residues. From germline, CDR1 is GTSNPN and CDR2 SVGIG (reference sequence). For the CDR3, the DNA is TGTGCCTGGAGTATCGGCGGGGGGGTCTACGAGCAGTACTTC. It is translated as CAWSIGGGVYEQYF.

This clone has just a few counts. V usage is TRBV28 and J usage is TRBJ1-2, with D tentatively TRBD1 (5 bases). Germline V gene lookup returns CDR1 MDHEN and CDR2 SYDVKM. The CDR3 has 17 residues. V was pared by 3 bases and J by 4 bases, with 21 bases between. For the CDR3, the DNA is TGTGCCAGCAGTTTCCGGGACCTTTTCCGGTCCCTCTATGGCTACACCTTC. It is translated as CASSFRDLFRSLYGYTF.

The J gene is TRBJ1-5, the V gene TRBV28; tentatively, D is TRBD1 (5 bases). The germline gives CDR1 MDHEN, CDR2 SYDVKM. CDR3 size: 16 residues. The V and J ends lost 2 bases and 4 bases respectively, with 15 bases between them. CDR3 bases: TGTGCCAGCAGTTTAACGTCGGGGCAGGGAAATCAGCCCCAGCATTTT. Amino acid sequence: CASSLTSGQGNQPQHF.

This clone has only a few counts. The V and J genes are TRBV4-1 and TRBJ2-5; weak D call: TRBD1 (5 bases). The germline gives CDR1 MGHRA, CDR2 YSYEKL. This CDR3 has 16 residues. V gave up 3 bases and J gave up 4 bases, with 18 bases separating them. This CDR3 is CASSQFPRNGAETQYF. The CDR3 DNA follows: TGCGCCAGCAGCCAGTTCCCCCGCAATGGGGCAGAGACCCAGTACTTC.

This clone has a handful of counts. Here the CDR3 DNA reads TGTGCCAGCAGGGATCAGGGACTTGCCGACTATGGCTACACCTTC. This encodes CASRDQGLADYGYTF. This chain uses TRBV7-9 with TRBJ1-2; D is perhaps TRBD1 (5 bases). Trimming removed 6 bases at V and 3 bases at J, with 17 bases between. Germline-derived CDR1 and CDR2 are SEHNR and FQNEAQ (reference sequence). This CDR3 has 15 residues.

The chain carries TRBV7-2 and TRBJ1-2, with D possibly TRBD1 on 5 matching bases. The V gene lost 0 bases and the J gene lost 3 bases, with 5 bases spanning the gap. The CDR3 length is 13 residues. Germline V gene data show CDR1 as SGHTA and CDR2 as FQGNSA. In nucleotides, the CDR3 is TGTGCCAGCAGCTTAGCGGGGCACTATGGCTACACCTTC. It encodes CASSLAGHYGYTF.

This chain links TRBV7-2 with TRBJ2-2, with D unclear. CDR1 and CDR2 from the germline V gene are SGHTA and FQGNSA. There are 15 residues in the CDR3. V lost 1 base, J lost 4 bases, and 10 bases lay in between. The CDR3 sequence is CASSLDSAITGELFF. In DNA form, the CDR3 reads TGTGCCAGCAGCTTAGATTCGGCTATCACCGGGGAGCTGTTTTTT.

This clone was recorded a few times. The chain links TRBV25-1 to TRBJ2-3; TRBD1 aligns across 9 bases. CDR1 and CDR2 (germline): MGHDK, SYGVNS. V trimming: 2 bases; J trimming: 4 bases; junction bases outside the gene matches: 10. This CDR3 is built from 17 residues. CDR3 DNA sequence: TGTGCCAGCAGTGAAACCCTACCGGGACAGGGCCCAGATACGCAGTATTTT. Its translation is CASSETLPGQGPDTQYF.

This clone appeared a few times. The rearrangement uses TRBV6-6 and TRBJ1-1; D not certain. The germline V gene encodes CDR1 MNHNY and CDR2 SVGAGI (reference sequence). This CDR3 region has 11 residues. V was cut by 2 bases and J by 5 bases, with 3 bases left in between. The CDR3 DNA reads as TGTGCCAGCAGTTACCGAACTGAAGCTTTCTTT. This gives the protein CASSYRTEAFF.

The gene calls are TRBV5-4 and TRBJ2-7; a weak D match, TRBD1 (6 bases). V was cut by 2 bases and J by 5 bases, with 14 bases left in between. CDR3 length: 14 residues. Germline V CDR1 and CDR2: SGHNT, YYREEE (reference sequence). CDR3 loop: CASSFFTGSDEQYF. CDR3 coding DNA: TGTGCCAGCAGCTTTTTTACAGGGTCCGACGAGCAGTACTTC. Drawing the rest from reference TRBV5-4 and TRBJ2-7, the complete variable domain is ETGVTQSPTHLIKTRGQQVTLRCSSQSGHNTVSWYQQALGQGPQFIFQYYREEENGRGNFPPRFSGLQFPNYSSELNVNALELDDSALYLCASSFFTGSDEQYFGPGTRLTVT.

The chain links TRBV27 to TRBJ1-4; D unclear. V dropped 3 bases and J dropped 8 bases, with 13 bases sitting between them. The CDR3 spans 14 residues. CDR1 and CDR2 (germline): MNHEY, SMNVEV (reference sequence). The CDR3 here is CASSFSGSGEKLFF. The CDR3 DNA is TGTGCCAGCAGTTTTTCCGGTTCTGGGGAAAAACTGTTTTTT.

This clone has a handful of counts. This sample also contains other DNA sequences that code for the same CDR3. J is TRBJ2-7 and V is TRBV10-3; 10 bases map to TRBD1. After removal of 6 bases from V and 2 bases from J, the junction contained 4 bases not matched to a gene. Looked up from germline, CDR1 is ENHRY and CDR2 is SYGVKD. The CDR3 totals 14 residues. The DNA of the CDR3 is TGTGCCATCAGCTCCGGACAGGGGGCCTACGAGCAGTACTTC. Amino acids: CAISSGQGAYEQYF.

The chain's CDR3 is CASSQDLGLGTEAFF. As DNA, the CDR3 is TGTGCCAGCAGCCAAGATTTAGGGTTGGGCACTGAAGCTTTCTTT. The V call is TRBV14, the J call TRBJ1-1; D not certain. Deletions cut 0 bases from V and 4 bases from J, with 12 bases between. The germline V gene encodes CDR1 SGHDN and CDR2 FVKESK. This CDR3 region has 15 residues.

In its sample, this clone was seen a few times. Other nucleotide sequences from this sample produce the same CDR3. The rearrangement joins TRBV18 to TRBJ1-1; perhaps TRBD1 as D (6 bases). V lost 2 bases and J 3 bases, leaving 7 bases between the germline ends. CDR1 and CDR2 from the germline V gene are KGHSH and LQKENI. The length of the CDR3 is 13 residues. The CDR3 nucleotides are TGTGCCAGCTCACCAAGGGGGGACACTGAAGCTTTCTTT. This gives the protein CASSPRGDTEAFF.

CDR3: CASSPGRGTEKYF. CDR3 bases: TGTGCCAGCAGTCCCGGACGTGGGACAGAAAAGTACTTC. The chain combines TRBV28 with TRBJ2-5; 7 bases line up with TRBD1. The J segment lost 12 bases and the V segment lost 5 bases, leaving 12 bases of the junction unmatched. Germline assignment: CDR1 MDHEN and CDR2 SYDVKM. The CDR3 consists of 13 residues.

This clone turned up a few times. The CDR3 DNA sequence: TGCGCCAGCAGCTTGGATCAAGGGGCGGGGAATGAAAAACTGTTTTTT. Translating gives CASSLDQGAGNEKLFF. The chain recombines TRBV5-1 with TRBJ1-4; weak D call: TRBD1 (5 bases). Germline CDR1 reads SGHRS; CDR2 reads YFSETQ. Trimming pared 0 bases from V and 5 bases from J, leaving 14 bases between. This CDR3 comprises 16 residues. The complete variable domain, with remaining parts taken from reference TRBV5-1 and TRBJ1-4, reads KAGVTQTPRYLIKTRGQQVTLSCSPISGHRSVSWYQQTPGQGLQFLFEYFSETQRNKGNFPGRFSGRQFSNSRSEMNVSTLELGDSALYLCASSLDQGAGNEKLFFGSGTQLSVL.

There are a few counts of this clone. V is TRBV7-9 and J is TRBJ1-5, with TRBD1 as a possible D gene (5 bases). With 3 bases removed from V and 4 bases from J, the gap between germline ends came to 13 bases. The CDR3 loop spans 15 amino acids. Germline values: CDR1 SEHNR, CDR2 FQNEAQ (reference sequence). The DNA for the CDR3 is TGTGCCAGCAGCTTGTCTTTCGGGGGTAATCAGCCCCAGCATTTT. Its translation: CASSLSFGGNQPQHF.

For this clone: The same CDR3 arises from other DNA sequences in this sample as well. This rearrangement joins TRBV9 to TRBJ2-5, with D maybe TRBD1 (5 bases). This CDR3 is built from 14 residues. Germline values: CDR1 SGDLS, CDR2 YYNGEE. Trimming shortened V by 2 bases and J by 5 bases, and 13 bases separated the two germline ends. The CDR3, as DNA: TGTGCCAGCAGCGTCGGGCAGGGTGGGGAGACCCAGTACTTC. Amino acid sequence: CASSVGQGGETQYF.

The CDR3 spells CASSSRDRGYGGELFF. The CDR3 coding sequence is TGTGCCAGCAGCTCCCGGGACAGGGGGTATGGCGGGGAGCTGTTTTTT. The rearrangement joins TRBV5-6 to TRBJ2-2; TRBD1 matches at 11 bases. Germline V gene sequence: CDR1 SGHDT, CDR2 YYEEEE. The V and J ends lost 3 bases and 7 bases, in that order; junction bases with no gene match: 8. CDR3 length equals 16 residues.